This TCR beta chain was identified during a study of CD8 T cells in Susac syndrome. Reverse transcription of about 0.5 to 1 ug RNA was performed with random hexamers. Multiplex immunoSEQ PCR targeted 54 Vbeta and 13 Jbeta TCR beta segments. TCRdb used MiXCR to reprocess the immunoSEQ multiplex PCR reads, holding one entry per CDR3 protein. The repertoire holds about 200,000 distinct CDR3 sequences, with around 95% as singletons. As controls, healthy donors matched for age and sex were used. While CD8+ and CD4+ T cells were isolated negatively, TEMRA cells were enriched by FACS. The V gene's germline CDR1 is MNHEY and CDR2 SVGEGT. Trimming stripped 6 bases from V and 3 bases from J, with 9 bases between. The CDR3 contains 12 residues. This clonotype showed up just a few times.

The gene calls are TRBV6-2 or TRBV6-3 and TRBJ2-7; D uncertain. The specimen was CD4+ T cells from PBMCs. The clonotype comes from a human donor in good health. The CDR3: CASSPEGYEQYF. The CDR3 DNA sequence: TGTGCCAGCAGCCCCGAAGGCTACGAGCAGTACTTC.